This T cell receptor beta chain was captured by sequencing in a study of blood T cell repertoires in COVID-19. Study members were between about 18 and 89 years old and lived in 24 US regions. Per the authors' pipeline: Scientists estimated how many nucleated cells there were by amplifying reference gene primers. Clones were sequenced by immunoSEQ multiplex PCR, and TCRdb holds only the in-frame ones, with some missing. V and J calls and clone size are copied from that table; D and trimming were computed from the DNA. The sample comprises around 280,000 clones, around 87% of which are singletons, and roughly 1.6% rests with the top ten. V dropped 7 bases and J dropped 8 bases, with 14 bases sitting between them. The CDR3 is 13 residues long. CDR1 and CDR2 (germline): KGHDR, SFDVKD.

The chain combines TRBV24-1 with TRBJ2-1; D gene uncertain. This TCR came from a young woman with acute COVID-19. The sequenced material came from PBMCs or T cells enriched from blood (not recorded which). DNA of the CDR3: TGTGCCACCAGCTTTCGGAGCCGGGATGAGCAGTTCTTC. Protein: CATSFRSRDEQFF.